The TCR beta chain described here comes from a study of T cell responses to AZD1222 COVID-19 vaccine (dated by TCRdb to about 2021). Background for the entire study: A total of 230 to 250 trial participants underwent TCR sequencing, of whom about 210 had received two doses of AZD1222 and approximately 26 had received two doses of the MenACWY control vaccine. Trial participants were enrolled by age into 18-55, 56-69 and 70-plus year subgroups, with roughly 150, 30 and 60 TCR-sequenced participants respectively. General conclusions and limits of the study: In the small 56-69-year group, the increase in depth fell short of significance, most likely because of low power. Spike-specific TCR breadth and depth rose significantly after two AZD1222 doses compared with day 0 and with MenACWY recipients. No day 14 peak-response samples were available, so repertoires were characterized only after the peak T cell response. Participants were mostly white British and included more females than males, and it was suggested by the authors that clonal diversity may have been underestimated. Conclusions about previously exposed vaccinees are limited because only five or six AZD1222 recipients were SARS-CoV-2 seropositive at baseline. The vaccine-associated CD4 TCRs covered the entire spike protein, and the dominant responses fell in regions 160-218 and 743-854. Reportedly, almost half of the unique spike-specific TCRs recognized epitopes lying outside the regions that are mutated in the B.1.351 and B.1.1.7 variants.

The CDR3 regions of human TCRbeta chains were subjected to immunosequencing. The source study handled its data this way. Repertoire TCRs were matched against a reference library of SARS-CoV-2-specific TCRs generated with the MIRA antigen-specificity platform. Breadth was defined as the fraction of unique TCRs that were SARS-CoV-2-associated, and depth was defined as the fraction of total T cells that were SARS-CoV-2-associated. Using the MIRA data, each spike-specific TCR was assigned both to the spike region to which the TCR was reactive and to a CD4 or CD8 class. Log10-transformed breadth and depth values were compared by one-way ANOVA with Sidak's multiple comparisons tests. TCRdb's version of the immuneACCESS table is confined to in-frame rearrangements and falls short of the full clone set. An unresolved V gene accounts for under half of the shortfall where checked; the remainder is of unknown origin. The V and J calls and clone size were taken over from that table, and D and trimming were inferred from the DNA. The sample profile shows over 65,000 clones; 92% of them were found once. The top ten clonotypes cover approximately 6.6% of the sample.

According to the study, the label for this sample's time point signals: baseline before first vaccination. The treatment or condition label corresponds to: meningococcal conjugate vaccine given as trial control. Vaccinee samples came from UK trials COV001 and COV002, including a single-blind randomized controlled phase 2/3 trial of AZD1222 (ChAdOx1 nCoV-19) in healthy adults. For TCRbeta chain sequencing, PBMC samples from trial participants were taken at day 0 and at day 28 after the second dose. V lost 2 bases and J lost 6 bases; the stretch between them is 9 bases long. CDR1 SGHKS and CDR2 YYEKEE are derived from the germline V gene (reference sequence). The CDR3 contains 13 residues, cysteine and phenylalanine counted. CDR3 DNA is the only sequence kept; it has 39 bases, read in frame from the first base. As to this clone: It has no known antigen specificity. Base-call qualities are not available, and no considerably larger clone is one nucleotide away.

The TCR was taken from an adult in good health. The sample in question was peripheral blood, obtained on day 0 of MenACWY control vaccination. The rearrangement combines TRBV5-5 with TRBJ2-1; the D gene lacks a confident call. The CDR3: CASSFWQINEQFF. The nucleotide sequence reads TGTGCCAGCAGCTTTTGGCAGATCAATGAGCAGTTCTTC.